A selection of T cell receptor beta chains follows, all from one sample in a study of molecular identifiers for immune sequencing clone quantification. One entry per CDR3 protein results from TCRdb running MiXCR on the PCR reads. The sample contains about 510,000 distinct CDR3 sequences, about a fifth of which appear only once. The sample taken for sequencing was naive CD8+ T cells from blood, with Jurkat cell RNA spiked in. These receptors all stem from a human donor in good health. Some libraries in this study had Jurkat cell RNA spiked in. Each CDR3 is given with its conserved first and last residue. D genes are given only for firm matches.

V gene	D gene	CDR3 protein
TRBV4-3	.	CASSQGSRAGREQYF
TRBV28	.	CASSSAAKNIQYF
TRBV14	TRBD1	CASSQEETGIDTGELFF
TRBV30	.	CAWRGGVNQPQHF
TRBV7-9	.	CASTDRNNEQFF
TRBV9	TRBD2	CAGSGWVAGVTGELFF
TRBV4-3	.	CASSQDLIIEVYGYTF
TRBV10-3	.	CAISYRGTDTQYF
TRBV12-5	.	CASGLDLNQPQHF
TRBV19	.	CASSMGTPLEQYF
TRBV7-6	.	CASSPGVETGELFF
TRBV20-1	.	CSARDLDRPTYEQYF
TRBV6-5	.	CASSYSNLLTGELFF
TRBV13	TRBD1	CASSLGLAWDRGTDTQYF
TRBV4-3	.	CASSQVRASGTQYF
TRBV9	TRBD1	CASSPAGGQYEQYF
TRBV27	.	CASSSTGIEQYF
TRBV7-9	.	CASSLDWGSGANVLTF
TRBV6-5	.	CASSLRNTMYF
TRBV19	.	CASSRKMDRSGNTIYF
TRBV27	.	CASSYDSLNQPQHF
TRBV7-9	TRBD1	CASSSGTGVTGELFF
TRBV20-1	.	CSARGNSYEQYF
TRBV3-1	.	CASRNKGTDTQYF
TRBV3-1	TRBD2	CASSQEVLAGHNEQFF
TRBV29-1	.	CSAMTVGKNIQYF
TRBV29-1	TRBD1	CSVPPPTGGNEQYF
TRBV7-9	.	CASSLAGVYVRQETQYF
TRBV20-1	.	CSANLYEQYF
TRBV20-1	.	CSASGQTIQETQYF
TRBV11-1	TRBD2	CASSLESGLAGDKDTGELFF
TRBV7-9	.	CASSSTYEQYF
TRBV5-4	TRBD2	CASSFGLAGPQETQYF
TRBV6-2/TRBV6-3	TRBD2	CASSYLGLAGMRDTQYF